This T cell receptor (beta chain) was identified during a study of regulatory T cells in long-lasting Graves disease (dated by TCRdb to 2020 to 2023). General notes on the study: Peripheral blood TCR sequencing and RNA sequencing compared persistent Graves' disease patients with newly diagnosed Graves' disease patients. The study took place in China and was registered as a clinical trial. A total of around 35 samples were covered by TCR sequencing, comprising some 13 persistent and around 20 newly diagnosed Graves' disease patients. Broad study findings and their caveats: Compared with newly diagnosed patients, patients with persistent Graves' disease had lower TCR Shannon entropy and fewer highly expanded clones, which suggests clonal expansion. Persistent disease showed preferential use of TRBV28, TRBJ1-2 and TRBJ2-5, whereas newly diagnosed disease favored TRBV20-1 and TRBJ2-1. The small sample size was acknowledged by the authors as a limitation that may reduce accuracy. Only peripheral blood was studied, because thyroid tissue, the primary lesion, was inaccessible. Persistent patients shared more public clonotypes among themselves (more than 2,500) than newly diagnosed patients did (approximately 870).

In regard to this clonotype: Its antigen is unknown. No base quality information exists; no much larger clone differs at one position.

TCRdb reran the public reads through fastp at Q25 and MiXCR, keeping productive beta chains. Entries are consolidated by CDR3 protein sequence, retaining the most common genes and DNA. The sample profile shows more than 600 distinct CDR3 sequences; roughly 80% of them were found once. About 10% of the sample rests with the top ten. V loses 3 bases at its end and J loses 2 bases; junction bases beyond the gene matches: 5. CDR3 length: 16 amino acids, cysteine to phenylalanine. Kept here is only the CDR3 DNA, which spans 48 bases and is read in frame from base 1. For both TCR sequencing and RNA sequencing, RNA was extracted from PBMCs using TRIzol. The diagnosis of Graves' disease followed American Thyroid Association guidelines. The patients came from an endocrinology department in Xi'an, China. From each patient, 8 to 10 milliliters of peripheral blood was collected into an EDTA anticoagulant tube. Ficoll Paque Plus density gradient separation was used to isolate PBMCs, and no additional T cell sorting was done. An Agilent 2100 Bioanalyzer and agarose gel were used to assess RNA quality, and a NanoDrop 2000 was used to measure RNA concentration.

The receptor chain draws on TRBV12-3 or TRBV12-4 and TRBJ2-3; TRBD1 agrees with 10 junctional bases. The receptor comes from a woman aged 25 to 39 with Graves disease. Donor details come from another sample of the same person, matched by shared clones. The sequences come from peripheral blood mononuclear cells (PBMCs), collected with antithyroid drug treatment, in newly diagnosed or persistent Graves disease (not recorded which). In nucleotide form, the sequence is TGTGCCAGCAGTTTTTGGGGACAGGGGATCACAGATACGCAGTATTTT. It encodes CASSFWGQGITDTQYF.